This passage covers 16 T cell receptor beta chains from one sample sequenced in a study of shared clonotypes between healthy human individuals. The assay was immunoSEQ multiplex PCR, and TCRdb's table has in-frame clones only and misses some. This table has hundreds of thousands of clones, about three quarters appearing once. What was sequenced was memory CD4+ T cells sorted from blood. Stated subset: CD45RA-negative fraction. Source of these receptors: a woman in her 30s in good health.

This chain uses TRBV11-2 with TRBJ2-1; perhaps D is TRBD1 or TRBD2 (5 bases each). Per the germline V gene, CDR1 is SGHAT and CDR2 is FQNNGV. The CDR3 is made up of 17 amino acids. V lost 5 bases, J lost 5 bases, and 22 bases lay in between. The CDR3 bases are TGTGCCAGCAGCCCGCCGCGGGTTAGGGGCCCCAACAATGAGCAGTTCTTC. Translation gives CASSPPRVRGPNNEQFF.

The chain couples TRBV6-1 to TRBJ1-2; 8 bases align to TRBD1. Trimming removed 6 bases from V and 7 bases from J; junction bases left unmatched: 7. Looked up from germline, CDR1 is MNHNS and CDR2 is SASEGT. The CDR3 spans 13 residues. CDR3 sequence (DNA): TGTGCCAGCAGCAGACAGGGGAAGAGTGGCTACACCTTC. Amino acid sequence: CASSRQGKSGYTF.

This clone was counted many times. CDR3 in amino acids: CASSEYVGTSGSSEQFF. The DNA of the CDR3 is TGCGCCAGCAGTGAGTATGTCGGGACTAGCGGGAGTAGTGAGCAGTTCTTC. The chain couples TRBV10-1 to TRBJ2-1, with 14 bases aligning to TRBD2. Germline trimming cut 1 base from V and 9 bases from J; bases unmatched to any gene: 8. Germline V gene sequence: CDR1 WNHNN, CDR2 SYGVQD (reference sequence). The CDR3 has 17 amino acids.

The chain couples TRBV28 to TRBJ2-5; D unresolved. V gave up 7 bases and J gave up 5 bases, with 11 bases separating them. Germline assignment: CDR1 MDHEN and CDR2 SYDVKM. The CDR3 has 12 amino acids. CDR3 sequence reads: CASTSFGETQYF. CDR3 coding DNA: TGTGCCAGCACCTCCTTCGGCGAGACCCAGTACTTC.

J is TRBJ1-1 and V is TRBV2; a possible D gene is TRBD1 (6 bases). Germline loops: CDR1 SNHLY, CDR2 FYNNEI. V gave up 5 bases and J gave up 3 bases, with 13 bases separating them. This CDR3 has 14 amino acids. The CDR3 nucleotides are TGTGCCAGCAGTAACAGGGTTGGAGACACTGAAGCTTTCTTT. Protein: CASSNRVGDTEAFF.

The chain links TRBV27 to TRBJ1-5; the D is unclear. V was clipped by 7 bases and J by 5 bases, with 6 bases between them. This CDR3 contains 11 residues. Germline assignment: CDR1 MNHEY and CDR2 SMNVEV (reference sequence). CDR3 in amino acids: CASKADQPQHF. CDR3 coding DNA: TGTGCCAGCAAGGCGGATCAGCCCCAGCATTTT.

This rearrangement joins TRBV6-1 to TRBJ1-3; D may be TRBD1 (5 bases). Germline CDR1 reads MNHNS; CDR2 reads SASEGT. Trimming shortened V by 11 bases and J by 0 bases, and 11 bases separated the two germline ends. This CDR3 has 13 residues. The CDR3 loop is CAGGGSSGNTIYF. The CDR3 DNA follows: TGTGCCGGGGGAGGGAGCTCTGGAAACACCATATATTTT.

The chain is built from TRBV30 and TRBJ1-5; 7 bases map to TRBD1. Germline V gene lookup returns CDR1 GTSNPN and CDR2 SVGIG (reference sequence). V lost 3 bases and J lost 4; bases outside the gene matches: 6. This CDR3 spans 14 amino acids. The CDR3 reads CAWSKTGANQPQHF. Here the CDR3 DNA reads TGTGCCTGGAGCAAAACAGGGGCAAATCAGCCCCAGCATTTT.

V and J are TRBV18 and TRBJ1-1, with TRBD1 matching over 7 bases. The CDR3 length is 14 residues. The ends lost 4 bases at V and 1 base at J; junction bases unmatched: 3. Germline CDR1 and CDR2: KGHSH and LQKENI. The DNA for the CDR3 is TGTGCCAGCTCACAGGGACAGCAGAACACTGAAGCTTTCTTT. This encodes CASSQGQQNTEAFF.

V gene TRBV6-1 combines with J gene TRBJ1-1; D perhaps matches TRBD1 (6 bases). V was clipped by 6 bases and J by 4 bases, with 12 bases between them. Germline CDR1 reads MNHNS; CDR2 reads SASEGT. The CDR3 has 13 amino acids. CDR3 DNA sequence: TGTGCCAGCAGGCTTACAGGGCCCACTGAAGCTTTCTTT. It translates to CASRLTGPTEAFF.

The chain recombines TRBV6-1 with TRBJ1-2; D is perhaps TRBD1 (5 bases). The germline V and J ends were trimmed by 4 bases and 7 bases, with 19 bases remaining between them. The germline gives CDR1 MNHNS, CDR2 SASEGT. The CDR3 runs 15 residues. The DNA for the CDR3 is TGTGCCAGCAGTGGGCCAGGGCTGGGGTCGATTGGCTACACCTTC. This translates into CASSGPGLGSIGYTF.

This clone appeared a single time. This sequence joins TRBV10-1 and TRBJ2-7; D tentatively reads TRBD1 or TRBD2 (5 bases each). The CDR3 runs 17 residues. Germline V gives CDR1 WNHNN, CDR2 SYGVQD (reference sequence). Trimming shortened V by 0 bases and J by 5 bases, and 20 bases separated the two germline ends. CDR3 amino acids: CASSESIGVRQSNEQYF. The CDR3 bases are TGCGCCAGCAGTGAGTCGATCGGGGTGAGACAGTCCAACGAGCAGTACTTC.

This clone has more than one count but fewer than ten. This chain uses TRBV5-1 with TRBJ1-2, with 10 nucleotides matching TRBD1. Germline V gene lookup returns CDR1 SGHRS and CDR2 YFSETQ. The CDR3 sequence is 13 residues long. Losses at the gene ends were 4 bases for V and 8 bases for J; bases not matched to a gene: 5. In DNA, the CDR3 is TGCGCCAGCAGCATAGGACAGGGGGAAGGCTACACCTTC. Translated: CASSIGQGEGYTF.

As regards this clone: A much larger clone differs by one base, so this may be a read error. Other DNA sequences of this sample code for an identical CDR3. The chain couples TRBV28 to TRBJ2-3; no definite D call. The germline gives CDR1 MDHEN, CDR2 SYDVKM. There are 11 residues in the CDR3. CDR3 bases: TGTGCCACAGGCCGCACAGATACACAGTATTTT. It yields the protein CATGRTDTQYF.

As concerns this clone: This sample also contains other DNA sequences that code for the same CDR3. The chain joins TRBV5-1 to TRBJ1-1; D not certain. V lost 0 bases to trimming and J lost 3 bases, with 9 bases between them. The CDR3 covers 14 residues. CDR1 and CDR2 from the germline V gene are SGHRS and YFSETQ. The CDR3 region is CASSLGQPYTEAFF. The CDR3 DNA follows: TGCGCCAGCAGCTTGGGTCAGCCCTACACTGAAGCTTTCTTT.

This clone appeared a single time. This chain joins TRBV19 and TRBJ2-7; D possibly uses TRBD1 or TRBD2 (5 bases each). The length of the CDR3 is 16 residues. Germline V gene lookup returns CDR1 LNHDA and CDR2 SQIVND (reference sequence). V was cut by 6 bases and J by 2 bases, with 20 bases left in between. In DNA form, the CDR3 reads TGTGCCAGTAGGCAGGGAGCGTCGGTGGGTGCCTACGAGCAGTACTTC. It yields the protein CASRQGASVGAYEQYF.